The source of this TCR beta chain is a study of blood T cell repertoires in COVID-19. Background on the study: The samples span acute and convalescent COVID-19 from the United States, Italy and Spain. Sample material is recorded as cDNA or gDNA derived from T cells, B-cell-depleted T cells, or PBMCs.

Deletions cut 3 bases from V and 12 bases from J, with 18 bases between. This CDR3 is 14 amino acids long. Per the germline V gene, CDR1 is SGHAT and CDR2 is FQNNGV. Original data processing: Estimated nucleated cell counts came from reference gene primer amplification. Measured with immunoSEQ multiplex PCR; TCRdb has only the in-frame clones, and not every one. D and trimming were read from the DNA, whereas the V and J calls and clone size are those reported in that table. The sample records about 68,000 clones, over 60% being singletons. Sequenced sample: peripheral blood. This sequence originates from a human donor in a cohort sampled during active COVID-19. The chain is built from TRBV11-2 and TRBJ2-1; D ambiguous. The DNA for the CDR3 is TGTGCCAGCAGCTTGTATACAGACCTTAGTGGGCAGTTCTTC. The encoded protein is CASSLYTDLSGQFF.